This T cell receptor beta chain was observed in a study of PD-L1 blockade in urothelial cancer. This CDR3 contains 14 residues. From germline, CDR1 is MNHEY and CDR2 SMNVEV (reference sequence). V gave up 8 bases and J gave up 3 bases, with 16 bases separating them. This table comes from immunoSEQ multiplex PCR, and its TCRdb copy is limited to in-frame clones, with some not included. The sample yields about 55,000 clones, 84% seen once. Specified time point: pretreatment peripheral blood. This clone occurred a few times. The rearrangement links TRBV27 to TRBJ1-1, with D possibly TRBD1 on 6 matching bases. The sequencing used PBMCs, collected around atezolizumab (anti-PD-L1) treatment. The source is a man between 50 and 59 years old with urothelial cancer. Here the CDR3 reads CASQRGRGDTEAFF. CDR3 nucleotide sequence: TGTGCCAGCCAACGGGGCAGGGGAGACACTGAAGCTTTCTTT.